Each of the 6 T cell receptor beta chains below was sequenced from the same sample in a study of technical replicates of blood from a few donors. Sequenced by immunoSEQ multiplex PCR; TCRdb stores in-frame clones only, minus some. In the table there are 91,000 or so clones, nearly 97% of which are singletons. Material: T cells isolated from PBMCs. Receptor source: a human donor in good health.

The J gene is TRBJ2-5, the V gene TRBV10-1; 11 nucleotides line up with TRBD2. Germline V lookup: CDR1 WNHNN, CDR2 SYGVQD (reference sequence). The CDR3 has 12 residues. Trimming cost V 8 bases and J 7 bases; bases outside gene matches: 3. The CDR3, as DNA: TGCGCCAGCGCCGGGACTAGCGGGACCCAGTACTTC. Encoded protein: CASAGTSGTQYF.

The gene calls are TRBV6-1 and TRBJ2-3; D possibly corresponds to TRBD2 (6 bases). Germline V lookup: CDR1 MNHNS, CDR2 SASEGT. V gave up 5 bases and J gave up 3 bases, with 12 bases separating them. The CDR3 extends over 14 amino acids. The CDR3 bases are TGTGCCAGCAGTCCTAGCGAGTTAACAGATACGCAGTATTTT. Translation: CASSPSELTDTQYF.

The gene calls are TRBV7-9 and TRBJ1-2; TRBD1 matches at 11 bases. Germline assignment: CDR1 SEHNR and CDR2 FQNEAQ (reference sequence). The CDR3 is 14 residues long. V gave up 4 bases and J gave up 4 bases; unmatched junction bases: 2. CDR3 residues: CASSSGTGGYGYTF. The DNA of the CDR3 is TGTGCCAGCAGCTCCGGGACAGGGGGCTATGGCTACACCTTC.

Comments on this clone: Other nucleotide sequences from this sample produce the same CDR3. This rearrangement joins TRBV2 to TRBJ1-6, with 8 positions matching TRBD1. The CDR3 has 13 residues. Germline-derived CDR1 and CDR2 are SNHLY and FYNNEI. Trimming cost V 8 bases and J 13 bases; bases outside gene matches: 10. DNA for the CDR3: TGTGCCAGCTCAGACAGGGGAATCTCCCCCCTCCACTTT. This encodes CASSDRGISPLHF.

This chain connects TRBV4-1 to TRBJ2-3; 9 bases line up with TRBD2. With V trimmed by 1 base and J by 2 bases, 13 bases remained unmatched. Germline V gene lookup returns CDR1 MGHRA and CDR2 YSYEKL. CDR3 length: 19 amino acids. CDR3 in DNA: TGCGCCAGCAGCCAAGTTATTAGCGGGGGCCCTTTTTACACAGATACGCAGTATTTT. It encodes CASSQVISGGPFYTDTQYF.

The chain is built from TRBV5-1 and TRBJ2-5, with TRBD2 as a possible D gene (7 bases). Germline CDR1 reads SGHRS; CDR2 reads YFSETQ. V gave up 1 base and J gave up 5 bases, with 12 bases separating them. The length of the CDR3 is 14 residues. The DNA of the CDR3 is TGCGCCAGCAGCTTGTACAGGGAGGGGGAGACCCAGTACTTC. Translated, it gives CASSLYREGETQYF.